This T cell receptor (beta chain) is drawn from a study of beta chain features in type 1 diabetes. About this clone itself: As yet, its antigen is unknown. This same CDR3 is encoded by further DNA sequences in the sample.

Study findings and constraints: Significant though moderate, a shortening of TCRB CDR3s appeared in all four CD4+ subsets of Type 1 diabetes patients.

Expressed TCRB transcripts were sequenced because the isolated RNA had all been reverse transcribed beforehand. Sequencing was performed with immunoSEQ multiplex PCR; in TCRdb, only in-frame clones are kept and a portion is missing. The sample has 680,000 or so clones; 13% are singletons. The clonotype comes from a man younger than 35 with type 1 diabetes. The specimen sequenced was naive CD4+ T cells from blood.

CDR3 DNA sequence: TGCAGCGTTACGGGACGGATGAACACTGAAGCTTTCTTT. Its protein is CSVTGRMNTEAFF. The V call is TRBV29-1, the J call TRBJ1-1; a possible D gene is TRBD1 (5 bases). CDR1 SQVTM and CDR2 ANQGSEA come from the germline V gene. V gave up 5 bases and J gave up 0 bases, with 10 bases separating them. The CDR3 has 13 residues.